What follows are 16 T cell receptor beta chains derived from one specimen sequenced in a study of beta chain features in type 1 diabetes. Study-wide results and limits: For Type 1 diabetes patients, all four CD4+ subsets carried TCRB CDR3s that were moderately but significantly shorter.

Reverse transcribing all isolated RNA meant expressed TCRB transcripts were sequenced. Clones were sequenced by immunoSEQ multiplex PCR, and TCRdb holds only the in-frame ones, with some missing. The table has under 25,000 clones, about 58% seen once. The antigens for these receptors are not known. What was sequenced was stem cell memory CD4+ T cells from blood. These receptor sequences come from a man younger than 35 with type 1 diabetes.

This clone was detected a few times. This chain connects TRBV7-2 to TRBJ2-1; 10 bases fit TRBD1. This CDR3 comprises 15 residues. Looked up from germline, CDR1 is SGHTA and CDR2 is FQGNSA. V dropped 3 bases and J dropped 4; count of bases not matched to a gene: 3. The CDR3 DNA reads TGTGCCAGCAGCTTGACAGGGGGCACGTACAATGAGCAGTTCTTC. Translated, it gives CASSLTGGTYNEQFF.

The chain links TRBV6-5 to TRBJ2-3; D may be TRBD2 (5 bases). This CDR3 comprises 13 residues. Germline V gene data show CDR1 as MNHEY and CDR2 as SVGAGI. Trimming took off 8 bases at V and 1 base at J, with 10 bases between the two ends. The CDR3 DNA is TGTGCCAGCCAGAAAGCGGGCACAGATACGCAGTATTTT. Protein: CASQKAGTDTQYF.

The rearrangement links TRBV4-1 to TRBJ2-1; tentative D call: TRBD2 (6 bases). The ends were cut back, 3 bases at V and 7 bases at J, with 13 bases in the middle. The germline V gene encodes CDR1 MGHRA and CDR2 YSYEKL. The CDR3 has 14 residues. The CDR3 is CASSHGTFFNEQFF. In DNA, the CDR3 is TGCGCCAGCAGCCACGGGACTTTTTTTAATGAGCAGTTCTTC.

The J gene is TRBJ2-2, the V gene TRBV9; D remains unclear. Germline CDR1 is SGDLS and CDR2 is YYNGEE. V was shortened by 3 bases and J by 6 bases, with 9 bases between the two germline ends. The CDR3 contains 13 residues. The CDR3 DNA reads TGTGCCAGCAGCGCTCCCGCAGCCGGGGAGCTGTTTTTT. It is translated as CASSAPAAGELFF.

The genes are TRBV20-1 and TRBJ1-2, with 7 bases that match TRBD1. Germline CDR1 reads DFQATT; CDR2 reads SNEGSKA (reference sequence). With 1 base clipped from V and 10 bases from J, the junction kept 3 bases outside the gene matches. The CDR3 covers 11 residues. The CDR3 region is CSARGQGAYTF. In nucleotides, the CDR3 is TGCAGTGCTAGAGGACAGGGAGCCTACACCTTC.

This clone was detected a few times. This chain joins TRBV15 and TRBJ2-1; 7 bases are shared with TRBD2. Germline values: CDR1 LNHNV, CDR2 YYDKDF (reference sequence). Trimming removed 3 bases from V and 7 bases from J; junction bases left unmatched: 6. The CDR3 covers 14 residues. The CDR3 here is CATSSIGGLNEQFF. DNA of the CDR3: TGTGCCACCAGCAGCATCGGGGGGTTAAATGAGCAGTTCTTC.

This chain links TRBV6-6 with TRBJ2-3; 7 bases agree with TRBD2. The germline gives CDR1 MNHNY, CDR2 SVGAGI (reference sequence). There are 11 residues in the CDR3. V lost 9 bases, J lost 7 bases, and 4 bases stayed unmatched. The CDR3 spells CASSSGYTQYF. The CDR3 DNA follows: TGTGCCAGTTCTAGCGGATATACGCAGTATTTT.

This chain joins TRBV6-6 and TRBJ1-1; D is uncertain. The V gene lost 5 bases and the J gene lost 5 bases, with 18 bases spanning the gap. The germline gives CDR1 MNHNY, CDR2 SVGAGI (reference sequence). The CDR3 consists of 15 residues. The CDR3 sequence: CASSHAGWLGTEAFF. The CDR3 region has the DNA TGTGCCAGCAGTCACGCGGGGTGGTTGGGAACTGAAGCTTTCTTT.

The chain employs TRBV6-5 and TRBJ1-3; D gene ambiguous. The CDR3 covers 16 residues. Germline V gene data show CDR1 as MNHEY and CDR2 as SVGAGI. V was pared by 0 bases and J by 4 bases, with 13 bases between. Written as DNA, the CDR3 is TGTGCCAGCAGTTACTCGAGCCTCGGGAGAGGAAACACCATATATTTT. Amino acid sequence: CASSYSSLGRGNTIYF.

J is TRBJ2-3 and V is TRBV29-1, with 7 positions matching TRBD2. From germline, CDR1 is SQVTM and CDR2 ANQGSEA. With V trimmed by 6 bases and J by 5 bases, 11 bases remained unmatched. CDR3 length equals 14 residues. As DNA, the CDR3 is TGCAGCGTGGGGGGGTCGGGAGTAATAGATACGCAGTATTTT. Translated, it gives CSVGGSGVIDTQYF.

This clone occurred a few times. The chain combines TRBV7-2 with TRBJ1-1; D call uncertain. The CDR3 sequence is 12 residues long. CDR1 is SGHTA, CDR2 FQGNSA, per germline. Trimming removed 2 bases from V and 9 bases from J, with 10 bases in between. The CDR3 loop is CASSLSPGKAFF. The CDR3, as DNA: TGTGCCAGCAGCTTATCTCCCGGGAAAGCTTTCTTT.

In the case of this clone: One junction end disagrees with the germline gene, perhaps due to a read error. The chain couples TRBV6-5 to TRBJ2-5, with a possible D match to TRBD2 (5 bases). Germline CDR1 is MNHEY and CDR2 is SVGAGI. There are 14 residues in the CDR3. The CDR3 here is CASSYWETQETQYF. CDR3 nucleotide sequence: TGTGCCAGCAGCTACTGGGAGACTCAAGAGACCCAGTACTTC.

The rearrangement uses TRBV5-1 and TRBJ2-5, with D possibly matching TRBD1 (5 bases). V lost 4 bases to trimming and J lost 4 bases, with 14 bases between them. The CDR3 is 14 residues long. Per germline, CDR1 SGHRS and CDR2 YFSETQ. The CDR3 sequence is CASSLMTVTETQYF. The CDR3 DNA follows: TGCGCCAGCAGCCTAATGACAGTCACAGAGACCCAGTACTTC.

The count of this clone is one. The chain combines TRBV6-5 with TRBJ2-7, with D perhaps TRBD2 (5 bases). V dropped 6 bases and J dropped 3 bases, with 15 bases sitting between them. The germline V gene encodes CDR1 MNHEY and CDR2 SVGAGI. This CDR3 spans 14 amino acids. The CDR3 bases are TGTGCCAGCAGGACGAGTTTCCGGGACTACGAGCAGTACTTC. As protein: CASRTSFRDYEQYF.

The chain employs TRBV2 and TRBJ2-3, with 8 bases identical to TRBD1. The V segment lost 6 bases and the J segment 2 bases; nucleotides outside the gene matches: 7. This CDR3 has 15 amino acids. The germline V gene has CDR1 SNHLY and CDR2 FYNNEI. CDR3 DNA: TGTGCCAGCAGCGCGGGACAGGTATACACAGATACGCAGTATTTT. This translates into CASSAGQVYTDTQYF.

This clone came up once. The V and J genes are TRBV28 and TRBJ2-5; 8 bases agree with TRBD1. V trimming: 4 bases; J trimming: 6 bases; junction bases outside the gene matches: 7. This CDR3 region has 14 residues. Germline V CDR1 and CDR2: MDHEN, SYDVKM. The CDR3 coding sequence is TGTGCCAGCAGTTCCCAGGGGGCGGGACAGACCCAGTACTTC. Translated: CASSSQGAGQTQYF.